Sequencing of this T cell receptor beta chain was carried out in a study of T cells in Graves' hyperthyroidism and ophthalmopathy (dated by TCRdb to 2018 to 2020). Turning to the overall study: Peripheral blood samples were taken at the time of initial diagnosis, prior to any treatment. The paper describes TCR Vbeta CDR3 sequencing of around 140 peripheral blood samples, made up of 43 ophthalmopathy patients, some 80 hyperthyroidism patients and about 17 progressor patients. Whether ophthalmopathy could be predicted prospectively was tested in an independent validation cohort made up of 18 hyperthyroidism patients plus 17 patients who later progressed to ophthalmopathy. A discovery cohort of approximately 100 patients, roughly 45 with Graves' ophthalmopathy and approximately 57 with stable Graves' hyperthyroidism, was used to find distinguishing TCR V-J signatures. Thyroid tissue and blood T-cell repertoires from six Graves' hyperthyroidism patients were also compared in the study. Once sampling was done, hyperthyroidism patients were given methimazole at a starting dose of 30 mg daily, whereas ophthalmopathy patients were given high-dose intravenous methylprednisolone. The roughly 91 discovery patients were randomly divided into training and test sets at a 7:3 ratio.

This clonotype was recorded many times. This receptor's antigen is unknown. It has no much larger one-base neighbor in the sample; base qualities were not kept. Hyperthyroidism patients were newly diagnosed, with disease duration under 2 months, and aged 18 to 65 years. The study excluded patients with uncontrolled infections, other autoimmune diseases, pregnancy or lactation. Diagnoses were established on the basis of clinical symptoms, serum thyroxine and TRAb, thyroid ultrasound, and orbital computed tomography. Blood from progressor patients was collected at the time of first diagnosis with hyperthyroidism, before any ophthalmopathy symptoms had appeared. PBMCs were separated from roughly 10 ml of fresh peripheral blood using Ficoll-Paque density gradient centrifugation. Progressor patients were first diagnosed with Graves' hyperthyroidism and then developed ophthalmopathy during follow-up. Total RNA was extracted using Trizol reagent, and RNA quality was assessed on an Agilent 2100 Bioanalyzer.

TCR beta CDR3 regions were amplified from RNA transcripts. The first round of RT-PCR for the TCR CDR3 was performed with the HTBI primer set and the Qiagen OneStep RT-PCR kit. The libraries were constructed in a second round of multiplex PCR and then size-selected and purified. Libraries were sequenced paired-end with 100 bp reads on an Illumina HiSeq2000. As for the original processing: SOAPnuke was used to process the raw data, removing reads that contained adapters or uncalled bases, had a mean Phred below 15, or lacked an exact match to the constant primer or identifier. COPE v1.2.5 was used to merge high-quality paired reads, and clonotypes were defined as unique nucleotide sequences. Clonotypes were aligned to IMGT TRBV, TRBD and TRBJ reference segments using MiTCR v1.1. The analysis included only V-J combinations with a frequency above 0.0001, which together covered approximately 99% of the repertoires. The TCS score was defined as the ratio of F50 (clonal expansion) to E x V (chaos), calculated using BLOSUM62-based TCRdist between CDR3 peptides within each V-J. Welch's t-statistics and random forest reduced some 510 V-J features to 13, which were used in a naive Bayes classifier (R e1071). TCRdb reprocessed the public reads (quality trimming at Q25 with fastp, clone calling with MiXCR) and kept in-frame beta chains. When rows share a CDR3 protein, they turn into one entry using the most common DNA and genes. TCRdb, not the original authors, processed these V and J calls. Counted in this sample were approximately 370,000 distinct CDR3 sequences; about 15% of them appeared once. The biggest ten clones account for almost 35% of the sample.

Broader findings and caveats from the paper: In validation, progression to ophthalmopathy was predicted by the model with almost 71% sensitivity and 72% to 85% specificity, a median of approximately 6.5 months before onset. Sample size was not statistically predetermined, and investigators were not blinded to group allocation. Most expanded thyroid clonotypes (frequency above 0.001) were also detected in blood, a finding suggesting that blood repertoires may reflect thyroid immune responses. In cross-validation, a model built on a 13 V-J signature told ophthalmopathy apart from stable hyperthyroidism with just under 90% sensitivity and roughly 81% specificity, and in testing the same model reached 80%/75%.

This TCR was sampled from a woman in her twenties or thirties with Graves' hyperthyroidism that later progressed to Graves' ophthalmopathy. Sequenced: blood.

For the CDR3, the sequence is CAWSTGIAKNIQYF. The nucleotide sequence reads TGTGCCTGGAGTACCGGGATAGCCAAAAACATTCAGTACTTC. Recombination joined TRBV30 with TRBJ2-4; a tentative D match to TRBD2 spans 5 bases. The V end loses 2 bases and the J end loses 0 bases, and a stretch of 8 bases separates them. According to the germline V gene (reference sequence), CDR1 reads GTSNPN and CDR2 reads SVGIG. The CDR3 holds 14 amino acids from the cysteine to the phenylalanine. The sequence is cut down to CDR3 DNA, 42 bases in frame from base 1.